The next 30 T cell receptor beta chains were all read from a single sample in a study of Graves' ophthalmopathy and Graves' hyperthyroidism. RNA transcripts provided the template for amplifying TCR beta CDR3 regions. Second-round multiplex PCR followed a first-round RT-PCR using HTBI primers. Via MiXCR, TCRdb re-called the multiplex PCR reads, giving one row per CDR3 protein. The sample consists of under 800,000 distinct CDR3 sequences, approximately 21% of them appearing once. The source material was peripheral blood. All receptors come from a woman aged 18 to 35 with stable Graves' hyperthyroidism. Some clones in this sample may be carry-over from other donors' samples.

In regard to this clonotype: This clone may be a read error of a much larger clone one base away. The CDR3 DNA reads as TGCGGCGTTTACACCGGGACAGGGGTCCACGAGCAGTACTTC. This sequence encodes CGVYTGTGVHEQYF. The genes are TRBV29-1 and TRBJ2-7; 10 bases are shared with TRBD1. The CDR3 runs 14 residues. The V gene's germline CDR1 is SQVTM and CDR2 ANQGSEA.

The chain has TRBV30 and TRBJ1-2, with D possibly being TRBD1 (5 bases). The CDR3 is 13 amino acids. Germline lookup yields CDR1 GTSNPN and CDR2 SVGIG (reference sequence). The V gene lost 3 bases and the J gene lost 3 bases, with 11 bases spanning the gap. The CDR3 region is CAWRPRVDYGYTF. In DNA, the CDR3 is TGTGCCTGGAGGCCCAGGGTAGACTATGGCTACACCTTC.

This clonotype has at least ten counts. The rearrangement uses TRBV15 and TRBJ1-1, with unresolved D. The CDR3 sequence is 13 residues long. Germline loops: CDR1 LNHNV, CDR2 YYDKDF (reference sequence). Trimming took off 5 bases at V and 6 bases at J, with 13 bases between the two ends. CDR3 DNA: TGTGCCACCAGCCCAACCGTATTCGCTGAAGCTTTCTTT. Protein: CATSPTVFAEAFF.

This clonotype was counted ten times or more. This rearrangement joins TRBV5-1 to TRBJ2-5; TRBD2 agrees at 9 bases. Unmatched junction bases numbered 4, after V lost 2 bases and J lost 2 bases. The CDR3 loop spans 15 amino acids. Germline assignment: CDR1 SGHRS and CDR2 YFSETQ. CDR3 protein: CASSLGTSSQETQYF. The CDR3 coding sequence is TGCGCCAGCAGCTTAGGGACTAGCAGTCAAGAGACCCAGTACTTC.

This clonotype was counted a few times. The V gene is TRBV29-1, the J gene TRBJ2-5; 16 nucleotides align to TRBD2. Germline trimming cut 8 bases from V and 5 bases from J; bases unmatched to any gene: 8. The CDR3 is 15 residues long. Germline V gives CDR1 SQVTM, CDR2 ANQGSEA. CDR3: CSSGLAGGPAETQYF. CDR3 nucleotides: TGCAGCTCGGGACTAGCGGGAGGGCCGGCCGAGACCCAGTACTTC.

This clonotype has a count of ten or more. The chain couples TRBV30 to TRBJ1-5; D not resolved. The V and J ends lost 4 bases and 7 bases respectively, with 11 bases between them. Germline-derived CDR1 and CDR2 are GTSNPN and SVGIG (reference sequence). The CDR3 totals 12 residues. CDR3 amino acids: CAWTKGDQPQHF. The CDR3, as DNA: TGTGCCTGGACAAAGGGTGACCAGCCCCAGCATTTT.

This clonotype was detected many times. The chain recombines TRBV7-9 with TRBJ2-7, with D possibly TRBD2 on 5 matching bases. The CDR3 is made up of 15 amino acids. Per germline, CDR1 SEHNR and CDR2 FQNEAQ (reference sequence). Trimming removed 6 bases from V and 3 bases from J, with 18 bases in between. The CDR3 sequence is CASRGAAQPGYEQYF. The CDR3 DNA reads as TGTGCCAGCAGGGGAGCAGCTCAGCCGGGCTACGAGCAGTACTTC.

This clonotype was seen repeatedly, ten times or more. The V and J genes are TRBV12-3 or TRBV12-4 and TRBJ2-7; TRBD1 matches at 12 bases. The CDR3 length is 14 residues. The V segment lost 5 bases and the J segment 6 bases; nucleotides outside the gene matches: 5. CDR3 DNA: TGTGCCAGCAGTCCCGGGACAGGGGGCCTCGAGCAGTACTTC. Translation gives CASSPGTGGLEQYF.

There are a few counts of this clonotype. This chain joins TRBV5-1 and TRBJ1-1; 11 bases are a match to TRBD1. The germline V gene has CDR1 SGHRS and CDR2 YFSETQ. This CDR3 region has 14 residues. Trimming at V came to 5 bases and at J to 11 bases, leaving 11 bases not matched to a gene. The CDR3 here is CASRWTGGDSSAFF. The CDR3 DNA reads as TGCGCCAGCAGATGGACAGGGGGCGACTCGAGCGCTTTCTTT.

This clonotype has ten or more counts. A read error may be the cause here, since a much bigger clone is one base away. The genes are TRBV10-3 and TRBJ1-1, with D possibly TRBD1 on 6 matching bases. Germline CDR1 ENHRY, CDR2 SYGVKD. The CDR3 is 11 residues long. The CDR3 DNA reads TGTGCCATCAGGAGGGACACTGGAGCTTTCTTT. Encoded protein: CAIRRDTGAFF.

This clonotype was recorded once. This may come from a read error, since a much larger clone is one base off. This rearrangement joins TRBV20-1 to TRBJ2-5; D gene uncertain. Trimming pared 3 bases from V and 8 bases from J, leaving 10 bases between. The CDR3 has 11 residues. CDR1 is DFQATT and CDR2 is SNEGSKA in the germline V gene (reference sequence). The CDR3 loop reads CSASLGDTQYF. CDR3 nucleotides: TGCAGTGCTAGTCTGGGTGATACCCAGTACTTC.

This clonotype has at least ten counts. This chain connects TRBV7-4 to TRBJ2-4; 8 nucleotides align to TRBD1. There are 16 residues in the CDR3. CDR1 SGHVT and CDR2 SQSDAQ come from the germline V gene. V shed 5 bases and J 0 bases; nucleotides not matched to a gene: 6. CDR3 amino acids: CASSQGQAIAKNIQYF. CDR3 nucleotide sequence: TGTGCCAGCAGCCAGGGACAGGCCATAGCCAAAAACATTCAGTACTTC.

This clonotype was seen at least ten times. The chain recombines TRBV10-3 with TRBJ1-2, with TRBD1 identical over 10 bases. The length of the CDR3 is 17 residues. Germline trimming cut 6 bases from V and 4 bases from J; bases unmatched to any gene: 14. CDR1 is ENHRY and CDR2 is SYGVKD in the germline V gene. This CDR3 is CAISLRDRGIGGYGYTF. CDR3 DNA: TGTGCCATCAGCCTCCGGGACAGGGGAATAGGTGGCTATGGCTACACCTTC.

The table lists this clonotype with many counts. The gene calls are TRBV30 and TRBJ1-1; D call uncertain. V shed 2 bases and J shed 6 bases, with 10 bases lying between them. The CDR3 extends over 12 amino acids. The germline V gene has CDR1 GTSNPN and CDR2 SVGIG (reference sequence). The CDR3 nucleotides are TGTGCCTGGAGTTTGGGTAAATCTGAAGCTTTCTTT. Residues: CAWSLGKSEAFF.

This clonotype was seen only a few times. With a much larger clone just one base away, this may be a read error. The rearrangement joins TRBV3-1 to TRBJ1-1, with a possible D match to TRBD1 (5 bases). The CDR3 has 15 residues. From germline, CDR1 is LGHDT and CDR2 YNNKEL (reference sequence). CDR3 nucleotide sequence: TGTGCCAGCAGCCAAGGTCAAGGGCGGGGCACTGAAGCTTGCTTT. It translates to CASSQGQGRGTEACF.

At least ten counts were recorded for this clonotype. The chain employs TRBV15 and TRBJ1-1; a possible D gene is TRBD1 (5 bases). This CDR3 region has 13 residues. The V and J ends lost 0 bases and 11 bases respectively, with 13 bases between them. Germline loops: CDR1 LNHNV, CDR2 YYDKDF (reference sequence). The CDR3 sequence: CATSRDGSGTAFF. As DNA, the CDR3 is TGTGCCACCAGCAGAGATGGGTCAGGGACTGCTTTCTTT.

This clonotype was counted many times. The rearrangement links TRBV12-3 or TRBV12-4 to TRBJ2-5; 7 nucleotides match TRBD2. CDR3 length: 15 residues. V gave up 1 base and J gave up 5 bases; unmatched junction bases: 7. Here the CDR3 reads CASSLVSGGSETQYF. In nucleotides, the CDR3 is TGTGCCAGCAGTTTAGTGTCCGGGGGGAGCGAGACCCAGTACTTC.

This clonotype showed up just a few times. The genes are TRBV2 and TRBJ2-7, with TRBD2 matching 10 bases. Germline lookup yields CDR1 SNHLY and CDR2 FYNNEI. The CDR3 loop spans 15 amino acids. V lost 4 bases to trimming and J lost 7 bases; unmatched junction nucleotides: 10. CDR3 nucleotide sequence: TGTGCCAGCAGTGCGACTAGCGGGTCTTCCGGGGAGCAGTACTTC. It codes for CASSATSGSSGEQYF.

This clonotype was detected ten times or more. The CDR3 here is CASSQRRATDGEQYF. The CDR3 DNA reads as TGCGCCAGCAGCCAACGCCGGGCCACGGACGGCGAGCAGTACTTC. The chain carries TRBV4-1 and TRBJ2-7, with D hard to call. The germline gives CDR1 MGHRA, CDR2 YSYEKL. The V end lost 2 bases, the J end lost 6 bases, and 17 bases lay between the germline ends. The CDR3 totals 15 residues.

Turning to this clonotype: Because the CDR3 is missing its conserved closing phenylalanine or tryptophan, this is likely a read error. The limits of the CDR3 on the DNA are not certain, so only TCRdb's listed CDR3 is given. V usage is TRBV7-3 and J usage is TRBJ2-7; the D call of TRBD1 is as the table states it, not checked on the DNA. 8 amino acids form the CDR3, both terminal residues included. The germline gives CDR1 SGHTA, CDR2 FQGTGA. CDR3 sequence: CASSPRGR.

This clonotype has at least ten counts. The chain employs TRBV5-1 and TRBJ2-7; TRBD1 might be the D (5 bases). This CDR3 contains 15 residues. Trimming stripped 0 bases from V and 3 bases from J, with 13 bases between. Germline CDR1 and CDR2: SGHRS and YFSETQ. The CDR3 DNA reads TGCGCCAGCAGCTTGGACAGGTGGAATGGCTACGAGCAGTACTTC. Translating it yields CASSLDRWNGYEQYF.

Only a few counts were recorded for this clonotype. The J gene is TRBJ1-2, the V gene TRBV30; D is ambiguous. V gave up 0 bases and J gave up 4 bases, with 15 bases separating them. From germline, CDR1 is GTSNPN and CDR2 SVGIG (reference sequence). This CDR3 is 15 amino acids long. Here the CDR3 reads CAWSVQSSLLYGYTF. The CDR3 coding sequence is TGTGCCTGGAGTGTTCAGTCATCCCTCCTCTATGGCTACACCTTC.

The chain carries TRBV19 and TRBJ2-2; 8 bases agree with TRBD1. Germline V lookup: CDR1 LNHDA, CDR2 SQIVND (reference sequence). V gave up 9 bases and J gave up 5 bases; unmatched junction bases: 8. The CDR3 extends over 14 amino acids. The CDR3 reads CASTRDRITGELFF. The CDR3 bases are TGTGCCAGCACCCGGGACAGGATTACCGGGGAGCTGTTTTTT.

The V call is TRBV20-1, the J call TRBJ2-2, with D possibly being TRBD1 (5 bases). The germline V gene encodes CDR1 DFQATT and CDR2 SNEGSKA (reference sequence). Trimming took 1 base from V and 3 from J, leaving 12 bases between them. This CDR3 region has 15 residues. The CDR3 nucleotides read TGCAGTGCTAGAGTAGTGGGGCGAGACACCGGGGAGCTGTTTTTT. Protein product: CSARVVGRDTGELFF.

This clonotype was counted a few times. The CDR3 region has the DNA TGTGCCAGCAGCTCCTCCAGTGTCCGGGCTGTTTGGCGTGGCGAGCAGTACTTC. Residues: CASSSSSVRAVWRGEQYF. V is TRBV11-2 and J is TRBJ2-7; D is uncertain. V was clipped by 4 bases and J by 6 bases, with 28 bases between them. The germline V gene has CDR1 SGHAT and CDR2 FQNNGV. The CDR3 totals 18 residues.

The sample holds many counts of this clonotype. The V and J genes are TRBV28 and TRBJ2-7; no reliable D call. Per germline, CDR1 MDHEN and CDR2 SYDVKM. CDR3 length equals 13 residues. The V gene lost 6 bases and the J gene lost 4 bases, with 13 bases spanning the gap. The CDR3 sequence: CASRPPDRYEQYF. In DNA, the CDR3 is TGTGCCAGCAGACCCCCAGACCGGTACGAGCAGTACTTC.

The chain uses TRBV6-5 and TRBJ1-1, with D perhaps TRBD1 (5 bases). The CDR3 totals 17 residues. Germline CDR1 reads MNHEY; CDR2 reads SVGAGI. V lost 2 bases to trimming and J lost 0 bases, with 16 bases between them. The CDR3 DNA follows: TGTGCCAGCAGTTACCGCCCCGTTGGACACTTGAACACTGAAGCTTTCTTT. Its protein is CASSYRPVGHLNTEAFF.

The rearrangement uses TRBV7-9 and TRBJ2-5; D is unresolved. V shed 3 bases and J shed 5 bases, with 10 bases lying between them. Germline V gene sequence: CDR1 SEHNR, CDR2 FQNEAQ (reference sequence). The CDR3 has 13 residues. The CDR3 loop reads CASSFPVLETQYF. CDR3 DNA: TGTGCCAGCAGCTTCCCAGTTTTGGAGACCCAGTACTTC.

This clonotype has ten or more counts. The genes are TRBV20-1 and TRBJ2-5; D gene unclear. With 2 bases removed from V and 5 bases from J, the gap between germline ends came to 15 bases. The CDR3 contains 14 residues. Per germline, CDR1 DFQATT and CDR2 SNEGSKA (reference sequence). The CDR3 loop is CSARLSGRPETQYF. For the CDR3, the DNA is TGCAGTGCTAGATTGTCAGGTCGGCCCGAGACCCAGTACTTC.

CDR3 protein: CASSLPPQRGPWETQYF. CDR3 in DNA: TGTGCCAGCAGTTTACCACCCCAGCGCGGGCCGTGGGAGACCCAGTACTTC. The gene calls are TRBV28 and TRBJ2-5; weak D call: TRBD2 (5 bases). The V gene lost 2 bases and the J gene lost 5 bases, with 21 bases spanning the gap. From germline, CDR1 is MDHEN and CDR2 SYDVKM. CDR3 length: 17 amino acids.